This T cell receptor beta chain appears in the sequencing data of a study of blood T cell repertoires in COVID-19. Study-level background: Sites across the United States, Italy and Spain contributed samples from acute and convalescent COVID-19.

With 1 base clipped from V and 3 bases from J, the junction kept 6 bases outside the gene matches. Germline values: CDR1 LNHNV, CDR2 YYDKDF (reference sequence). The CDR3 is 16 residues long. This clone was observed a single time. Original handling: Estimated nucleated cell counts came from reference gene primer amplification. Data came from immunoSEQ multiplex PCR; TCRdb stores just in-frame clones and leaves some out. V and J calls and clone size are given by that table; D and trimming were obtained from the DNA. Seen here are 35,000 to 40,000 clones, approximately 87% observed once, and the top ten hold roughly an eighth.

The sequence derives from a man aged 65 to 79 with acute or convalescent COVID-19. J is TRBJ2-7 and V is TRBV15, with 10 nucleotides matching TRBD2. The specimen sequenced was peripheral blood. Written as DNA, the CDR3 is TGTGCCACCAGCAGAGGGGCTAGCGGGAGTTTCTACGAGCAGTACTTC. It yields the protein CATSRGASGSFYEQYF.